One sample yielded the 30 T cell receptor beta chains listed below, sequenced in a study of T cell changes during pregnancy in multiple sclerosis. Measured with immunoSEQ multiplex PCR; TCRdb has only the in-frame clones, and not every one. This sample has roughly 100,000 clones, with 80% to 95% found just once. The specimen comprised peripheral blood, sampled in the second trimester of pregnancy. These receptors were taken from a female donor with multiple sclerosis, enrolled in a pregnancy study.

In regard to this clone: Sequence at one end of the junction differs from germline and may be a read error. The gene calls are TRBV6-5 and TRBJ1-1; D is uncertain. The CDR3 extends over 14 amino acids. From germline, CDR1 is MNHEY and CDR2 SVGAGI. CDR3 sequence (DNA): TGTGCCAGCAGTTACAACGTCCACCTACTCTCTATACTCTTT. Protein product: CASSYNVHLLSILF.

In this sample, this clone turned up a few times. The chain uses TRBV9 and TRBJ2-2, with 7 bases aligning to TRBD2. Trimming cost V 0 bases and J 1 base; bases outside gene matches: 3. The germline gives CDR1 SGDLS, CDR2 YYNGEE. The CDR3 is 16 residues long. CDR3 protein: CASSVDLAVNTGELFF. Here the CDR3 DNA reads TGTGCCAGCAGCGTAGATCTAGCGGTGAACACCGGGGAGCTGTTTTTT. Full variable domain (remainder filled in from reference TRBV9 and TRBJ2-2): DSGVTQTPKHLITATGQRVTLRCSPRSGDLSVYWYQQSLDQGLQFLIQYYNGEERAKGNILERFSAQQFPDLHSELNLSSLELGDSALYFCASSVDLAVNTGELFFGEGSRLTVL.

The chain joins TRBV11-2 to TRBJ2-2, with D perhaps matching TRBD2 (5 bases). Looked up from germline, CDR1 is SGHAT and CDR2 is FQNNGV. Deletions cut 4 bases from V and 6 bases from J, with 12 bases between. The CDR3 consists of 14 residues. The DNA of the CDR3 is TGTGCCAGCAGCTACGGGGTTAGGTCCGGGGAGCTGTTTTTT. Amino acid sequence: CASSYGVRSGELFF.

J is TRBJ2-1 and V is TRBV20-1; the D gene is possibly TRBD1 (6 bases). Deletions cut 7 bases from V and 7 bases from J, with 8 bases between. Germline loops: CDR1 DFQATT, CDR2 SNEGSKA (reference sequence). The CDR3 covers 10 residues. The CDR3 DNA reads TGCAGTGTTACAGGGAATGAGCAGTTCTTC. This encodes CSVTGNEQFF.

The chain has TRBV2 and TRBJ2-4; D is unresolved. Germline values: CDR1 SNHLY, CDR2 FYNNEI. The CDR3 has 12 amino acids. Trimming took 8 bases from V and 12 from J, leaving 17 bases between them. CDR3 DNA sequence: TGTGCCAGCCATACCGTTGCGAGGTCTCAGTACTTC. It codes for CASHTVARSQYF.

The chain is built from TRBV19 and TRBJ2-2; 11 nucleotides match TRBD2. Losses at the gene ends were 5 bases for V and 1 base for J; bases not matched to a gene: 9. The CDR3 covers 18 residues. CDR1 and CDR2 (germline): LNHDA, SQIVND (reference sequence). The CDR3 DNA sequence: TGTGCCAGTAGTTCGGCTAGCGGGAGGTTTTTGAACACCGGGGAGCTGTTTTTT. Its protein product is CASSSASGRFLNTGELFF.

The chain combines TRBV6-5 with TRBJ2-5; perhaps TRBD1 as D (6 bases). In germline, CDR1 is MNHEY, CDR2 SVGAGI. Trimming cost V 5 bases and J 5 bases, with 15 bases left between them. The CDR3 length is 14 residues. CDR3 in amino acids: CASSTGRGRETQYF. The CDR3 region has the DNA TGTGCCAGCAGTACTGGCAGGGGCCGGGAGACCCAGTACTTC.

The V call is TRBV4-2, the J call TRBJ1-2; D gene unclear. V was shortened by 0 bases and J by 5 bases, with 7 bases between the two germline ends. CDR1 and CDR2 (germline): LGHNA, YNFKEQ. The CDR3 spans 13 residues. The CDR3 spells CASSQDRGYGYTF. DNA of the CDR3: TGTGCCAGCAGCCAAGATCGAGGGTATGGCTACACCTTC.

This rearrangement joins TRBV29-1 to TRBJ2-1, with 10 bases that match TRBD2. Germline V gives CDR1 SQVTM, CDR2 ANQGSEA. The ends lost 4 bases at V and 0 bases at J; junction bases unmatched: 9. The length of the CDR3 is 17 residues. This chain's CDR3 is CSVVEPTSGISYNEQFF. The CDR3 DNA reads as TGCAGCGTTGTGGAACCTACTAGCGGGATCTCCTACAATGAGCAGTTCTTC.

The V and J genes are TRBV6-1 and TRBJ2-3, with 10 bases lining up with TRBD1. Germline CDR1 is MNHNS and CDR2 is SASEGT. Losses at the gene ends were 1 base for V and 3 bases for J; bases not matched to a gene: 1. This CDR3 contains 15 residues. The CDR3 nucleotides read TGTGCCAGCAGTGAAGGGACAGGGGGAACAGATACGCAGTATTTT. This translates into CASSEGTGGTDTQYF.

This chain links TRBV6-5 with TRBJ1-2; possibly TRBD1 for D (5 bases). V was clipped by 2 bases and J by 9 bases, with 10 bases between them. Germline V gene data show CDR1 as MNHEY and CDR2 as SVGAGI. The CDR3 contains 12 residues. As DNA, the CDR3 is TGTGCCAGCAGTTACCTCGGGGGTAGCTACACCTTC. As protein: CASSYLGGSYTF.

CDR3 DNA: TGTGCCAGCAGTCTACAGAACTACGAGCAGTACTTC. It specifies CASSLQNYEQYF. The chain employs TRBV28 and TRBJ2-7; D uncertain. V was pared by 5 bases and J by 3 bases, with 8 bases between. The V gene's germline CDR1 is MDHEN and CDR2 SYDVKM. The length of the CDR3 is 12 residues.

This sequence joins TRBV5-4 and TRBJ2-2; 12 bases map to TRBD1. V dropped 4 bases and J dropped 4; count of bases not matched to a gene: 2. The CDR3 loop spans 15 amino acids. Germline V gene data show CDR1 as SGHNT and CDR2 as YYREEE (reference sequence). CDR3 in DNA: TGTGCCAGCAGCGGGGACAGGGGGCGCACCGGGGAGCTGTTTTTT. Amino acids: CASSGDRGRTGELFF.

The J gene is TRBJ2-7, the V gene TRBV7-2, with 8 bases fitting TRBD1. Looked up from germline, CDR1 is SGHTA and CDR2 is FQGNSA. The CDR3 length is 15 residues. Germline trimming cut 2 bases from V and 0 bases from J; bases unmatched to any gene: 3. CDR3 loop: CASSLIGTGSYEQYF. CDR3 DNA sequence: TGTGCCAGCAGCTTAATAGGGACAGGCTCCTACGAGCAGTACTTC.

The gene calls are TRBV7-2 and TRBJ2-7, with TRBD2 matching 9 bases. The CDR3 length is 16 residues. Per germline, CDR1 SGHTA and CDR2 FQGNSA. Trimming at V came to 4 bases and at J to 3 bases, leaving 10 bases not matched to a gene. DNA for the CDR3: TGTGCCAGCAGCTCCGGCGGGAGGGCGGGGCTCTACGAGCAGTACTTC. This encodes CASSSGGRAGLYEQYF.

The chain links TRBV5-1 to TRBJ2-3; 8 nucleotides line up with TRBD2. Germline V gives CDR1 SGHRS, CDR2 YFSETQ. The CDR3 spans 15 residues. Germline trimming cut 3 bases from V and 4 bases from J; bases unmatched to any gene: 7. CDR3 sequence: CASSYGGVRPDTQYF. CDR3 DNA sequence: TGCGCCAGCAGCTACGGGGGGGTCCGTCCAGATACGCAGTATTTT. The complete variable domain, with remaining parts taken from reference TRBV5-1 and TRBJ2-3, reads KAGVTQTPRYLIKTRGQQVTLSCSPISGHRSVSWYQQTPGQGLQFLFEYFSETQRNKGNFPGRFSGRQFSNSRSEMNVSTLELGDSALYLCASSYGGVRPDTQYFGPGTRLTVL.

CDR3 sequence (DNA): TGTGCCAGCAGTTATGGCCGAAACTACGAGCAGTACTTC. Encoded protein: CASSYGRNYEQYF. This sequence joins TRBV6-5 and TRBJ2-7, with D uncertain. Germline loops: CDR1 MNHEY, CDR2 SVGAGI. V was cut by 3 bases and J by 3 bases, with 9 bases left in between. The CDR3 sequence is 13 residues long.

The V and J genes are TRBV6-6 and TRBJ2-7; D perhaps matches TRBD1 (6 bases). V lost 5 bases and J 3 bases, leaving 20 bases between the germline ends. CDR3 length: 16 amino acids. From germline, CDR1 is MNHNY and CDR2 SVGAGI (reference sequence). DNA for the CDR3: TGTGCCAGCAGTAAAAGGGGAAGGAAGGACAGCTACGAGCAGTACTTC. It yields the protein CASSKRGRKDSYEQYF.

CDR3 nucleotide sequence: TGTGCCGTCCCGAGAGGAGTCTACGAGCAGTACTTC. Translated: CAVPRGVYEQYF. The chain uses TRBV6-1 and TRBJ2-7; D call uncertain. CDR1 MNHNS and CDR2 SASEGT come from the germline V gene. This CDR3 comprises 12 residues. Between the trimmed V and J ends, which lost 11 bases and 3 bases, there was a span of 14 bases.

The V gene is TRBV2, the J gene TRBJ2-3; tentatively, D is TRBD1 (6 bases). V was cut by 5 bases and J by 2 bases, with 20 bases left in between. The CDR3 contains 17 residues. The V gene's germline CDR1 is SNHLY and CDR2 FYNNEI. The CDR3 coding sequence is TGTGCCAGCAGTAACGACTTGCAGGGGCCCCACACAGATACGCAGTATTTT. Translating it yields CASSNDLQGPHTDTQYF.

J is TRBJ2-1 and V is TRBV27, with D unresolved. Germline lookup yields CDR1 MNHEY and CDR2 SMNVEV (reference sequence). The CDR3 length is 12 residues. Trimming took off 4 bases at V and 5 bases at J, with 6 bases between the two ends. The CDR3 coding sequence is TGTGCCAGCAGTTCCAGGAACAATGAGCAGTTCTTC. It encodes CASSSRNNEQFF.

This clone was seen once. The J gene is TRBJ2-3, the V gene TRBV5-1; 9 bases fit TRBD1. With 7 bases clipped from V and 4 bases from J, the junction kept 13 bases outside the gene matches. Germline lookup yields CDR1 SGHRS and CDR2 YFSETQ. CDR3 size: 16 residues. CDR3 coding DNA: TGCGCCAGCGAGCTGGGCTACAGGGGGCGAGCAGATACGCAGTATTTT. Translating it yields CASELGYRGRADTQYF.

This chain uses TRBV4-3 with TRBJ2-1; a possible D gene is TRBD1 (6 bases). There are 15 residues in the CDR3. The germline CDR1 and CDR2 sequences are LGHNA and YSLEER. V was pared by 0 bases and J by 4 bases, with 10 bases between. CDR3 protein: CASSQEDRFYNEQFF. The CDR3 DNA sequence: TGCGCCAGCAGCCAAGAAGACAGGTTTTACAATGAGCAGTTCTTC.

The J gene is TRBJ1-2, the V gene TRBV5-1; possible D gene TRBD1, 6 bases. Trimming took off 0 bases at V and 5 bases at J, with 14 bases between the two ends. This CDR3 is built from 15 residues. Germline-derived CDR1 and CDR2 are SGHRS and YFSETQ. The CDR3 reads CASSLDTTGIYGYTF. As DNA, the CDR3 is TGCGCCAGCAGCTTGGATACCACAGGGATATATGGCTACACCTTC.

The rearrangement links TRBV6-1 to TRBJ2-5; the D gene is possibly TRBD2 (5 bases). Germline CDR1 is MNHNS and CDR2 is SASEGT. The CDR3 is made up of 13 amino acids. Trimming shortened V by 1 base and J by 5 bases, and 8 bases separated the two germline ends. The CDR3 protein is CASSEVPGETQYF. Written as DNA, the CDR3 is TGTGCCAGCAGTGAAGTTCCGGGGGAGACCCAGTACTTC.

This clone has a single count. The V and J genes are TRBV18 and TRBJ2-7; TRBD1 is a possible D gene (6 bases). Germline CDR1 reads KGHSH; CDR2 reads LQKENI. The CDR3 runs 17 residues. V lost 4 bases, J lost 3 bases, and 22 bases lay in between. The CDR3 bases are TGTGCCAGCTCACTCTCCGGGACATGGGTGGGGGACTACGAGCAGTACTTC. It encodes CASSLSGTWVGDYEQYF.

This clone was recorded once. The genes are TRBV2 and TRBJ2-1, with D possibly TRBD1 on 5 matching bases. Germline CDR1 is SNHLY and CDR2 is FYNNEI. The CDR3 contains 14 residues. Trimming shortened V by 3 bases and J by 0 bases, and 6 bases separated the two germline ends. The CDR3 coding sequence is TGTGCCAGCAGTGAGGGGCTCTCCTACAATGAGCAGTTCTTC. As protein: CASSEGLSYNEQFF. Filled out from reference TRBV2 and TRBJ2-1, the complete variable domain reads EPEVTQTPSHQVTQMGQEVILRCVPISNHLYFYWYRQILGQKVEFLVSFYNNEISEKSEIFDDQFSVERPDGSNFTLKIRSTKLEDSAMYFCASSEGLSYNEQFFGPGTRLTVL.

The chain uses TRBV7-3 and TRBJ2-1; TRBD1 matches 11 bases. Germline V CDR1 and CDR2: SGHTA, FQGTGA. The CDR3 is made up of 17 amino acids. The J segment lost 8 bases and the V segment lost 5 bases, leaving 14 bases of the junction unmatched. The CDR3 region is CASSRTGTGGAGDEQFF. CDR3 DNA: TGTGCCAGCAGCAGAACCGGGACAGGGGGTGCGGGCGATGAGCAGTTCTTC.

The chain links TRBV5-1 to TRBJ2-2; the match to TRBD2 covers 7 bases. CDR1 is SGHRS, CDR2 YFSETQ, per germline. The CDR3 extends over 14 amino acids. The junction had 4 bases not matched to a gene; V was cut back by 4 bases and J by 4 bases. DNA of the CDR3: TGCGCCAGCAGCCTGGGGGGGGGCACCGGGGAGCTGTTTTTT. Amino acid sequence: CASSLGGGTGELFF.

CDR3 sequence: CASSRGSFTDTQYF. The CDR3 coding sequence is TGTGCCAGCAGTCGCGGGAGTTTCACAGATACGCAGTATTTT. The gene calls are TRBV28 and TRBJ2-3; 7 bases agree with TRBD2. The CDR3 runs to 14 residues. CDR1 MDHEN and CDR2 SYDVKM come from the germline V gene. J lost 2 bases, V lost 5 bases, and 4 bases had no gene match.